Listed below are T cell receptor beta chains from one sample, sequenced in a study of monozygotic twins with inflammatory bowel disease. For each CDR3 protein, TCRdb gives one entry from its re-call of the 5' RACE reads, without DNA. This listing includes around 230,000 distinct CDR3 sequences. Sequences were obtained from blood. Receptors were obtained from a human donor with ulcerative colitis or Crohn's disease, or a healthy co-twin of an affected twin (not recorded which). The CDR3 runs from the conserved cysteine through the conserved F or W.

V	J	length	CDR3
TRBV7-2	TRBJ2-3	14	CASSKGGSTDTQYF
TRBV7-9	TRBJ1-3	16	CASDFGQGGSGNTIYF
TRBV11-1	TRBJ2-4	14	CASSGDRWGDMQYF
TRBV19	TRBJ1-2	12	CASSKGWSGYTF
TRBV7-8	TRBJ2-3	16	CASSPLRQEFTDTQYF
TRBV7-9	TRBJ2-2	15	CAVDWGLLNTGELFF
TRBV5-1	TRBJ2-2	16	CASSETGATRAGELFF
TRBV2	TRBJ1-1	14	CASIQPGGSTEAFF
TRBV5-1	TRBJ1-1	12	CASSWAGGAAFF
TRBV7-9	TRBJ1-6	15	CASSWGTGGRSPLHF
TRBV6-1	TRBJ1-2	13	CASSPGLSNGYTF
TRBV6-1	TRBJ2-5	15	CASSVLAGGQETQYF
TRBV5-1	TRBJ1-5	21	CASSLVPGQGAPDASNQPQHF
TRBV20-1	TRBJ2-7	13	CSARRTNSYEQYF
TRBV6-5	TRBJ1-4	15	CASSYSRDLREKLFF
TRBV7-2	TRBJ2-7	12	CASSSQPYHLYF
TRBV4-1	TRBJ2-4	15	CASSQGAPAKNIQYF
TRBV5-4	TRBJ2-1	14	CASSFLQGGNEQFF
TRBV11-2	TRBJ2-1	16	CASSFRTSGGLNEQFF
TRBV20-1	TRBJ2-1	13	CSAARGASSEQFF
TRBV5-1	TRBJ1-1	15	CASSRGGALNTEAFF
TRBV7-2	TRBJ2-3	15	CASSLYATGTDTQYF
TRBV12-3/TRBV12-4	TRBJ1-1	13	CASSTTSGTEAFF
TRBV20-1	TRBJ2-7	11	CSARMGYEQYF
TRBV24-1	TRBJ1-2	13	CATSLGQGTGYTF
TRBV6-4	TRBJ1-1	14	CASSRSPGDTEAFF
TRBV4-1	TRBJ2-7	15	CASSPGQGARDEQYF
TRBV12-3/TRBV12-4	TRBJ2-3	16	CASSFPGGGYTDTQYF
TRBV12-3/TRBV12-4	TRBJ1-2	13	CASTEDRGFGYTF
TRBV6-2/TRBV6-3	TRBJ1-5	15	CASSPTGTQNQPQHF
TRBV6-2/TRBV6-3	TRBJ1-6	16	CASSYGHGHEGSPLHF
TRBV3-1	TRBJ1-2	15	CASSQVTGSPGGYTF
TRBV5-1	TRBJ2-1	15	CASSRDRPNYNEQFF
TRBV5-1	TRBJ2-7	12	CASSLDRGRELF
TRBV5-1	TRBJ2-4	15	CASSLTGGAKNIQYF
TRBV5-5	TRBJ2-1	13	CASSPNTLNEQFF
TRBV25-1	TRBJ1-3	14	CASSSLGSGNTIYF
TRBV15	TRBJ1-1	14	CATRPGQGNTEAFF
TRBV4-1	TRBJ2-3	14	CASSPRTVTDTQYF
TRBV5-1	TRBJ2-1	17	CASSLLLRQYADNEQFF
TRBV5-1	TRBJ1-3	17	CASSLAAGRISGNTIYF
TRBV19	TRBJ1-1	14	CASRGFRAGTEAFF
TRBV5-1	TRBJ1-2	15	CASSLEAQKSSGYTF
TRBV7-9	TRBJ2-5	14	CASSSRVGLKTQYF
TRBV28	TRBJ1-5	14	CASSPSMGYQPQHF
TRBV25-1	TRBJ1-5	17	CASSGTGGSNSNQPQHF
TRBV2	TRBJ2-5	15	CASSEWGQRGSAQYF
TRBV20-1	TRBJ2-1	14	CSAIVHRENNEQFF
TRBV6-5	TRBJ1-1	13	CASRQGVATEAFF